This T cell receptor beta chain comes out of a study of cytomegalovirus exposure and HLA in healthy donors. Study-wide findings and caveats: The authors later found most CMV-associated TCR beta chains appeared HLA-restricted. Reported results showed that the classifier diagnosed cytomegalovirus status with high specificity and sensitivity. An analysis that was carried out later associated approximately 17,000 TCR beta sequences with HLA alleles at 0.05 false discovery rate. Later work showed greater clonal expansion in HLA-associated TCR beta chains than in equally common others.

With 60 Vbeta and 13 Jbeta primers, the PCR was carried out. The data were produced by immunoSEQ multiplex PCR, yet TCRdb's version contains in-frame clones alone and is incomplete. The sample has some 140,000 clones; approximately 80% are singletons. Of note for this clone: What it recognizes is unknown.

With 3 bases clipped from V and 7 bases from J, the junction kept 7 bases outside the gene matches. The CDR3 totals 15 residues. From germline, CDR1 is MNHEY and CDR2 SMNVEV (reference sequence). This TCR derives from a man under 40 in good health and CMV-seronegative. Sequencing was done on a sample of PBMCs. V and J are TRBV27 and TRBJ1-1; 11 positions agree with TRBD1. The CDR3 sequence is CASSLTGQGAYEAFF. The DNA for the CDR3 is TGTGCCAGCAGTTTGACCGGACAGGGGGCGTATGAAGCTTTCTTT.